The clone carrying this T cell receptor beta chain was seen a handful of times. What it binds is unknown. In TCRdb, the 5' RACE reads were re-called with MiXCR into one record per CDR3 protein. The data hold about 470,000 distinct CDR3 sequences, with approximately 25% observed a single time. The data were taken from a study of identical twins. General study points: Shared out-of-frame alpha sequences (those common to twins) showed excess low generation probability. The study found weaker excess twin sharing in beta out-of-frame sequences.

The CDR3 contains 14 residues. Trimming cost V 4 bases and J 3 bases; bases outside gene matches: 4. Per the germline V gene, CDR1 is SGHTA and CDR2 is FQGNSA. This sample was also put to use in a study of T cells expressing NK-cell markers. According to that study: There were seven HCMV-seropositive donors and one seronegative donor among the eight sequenced. The share of CD8+ T cells held by dominant NKG2C+ clonotypes was 1.0-7.0% in several donors.

The sequenced material came from CD4+ T cells sorted from blood. The chain uses TRBV7-2 and TRBJ2-7, with 9 bases identical to TRBD1. The TCR was taken from a woman aged 18 to 35 in good health. CDR3 protein: CASSSGQGRYEQYF. CDR3 sequence (DNA): TGTGCCAGCAGCTCTGGACAGGGGCGCTACGAGCAGTACTTC.